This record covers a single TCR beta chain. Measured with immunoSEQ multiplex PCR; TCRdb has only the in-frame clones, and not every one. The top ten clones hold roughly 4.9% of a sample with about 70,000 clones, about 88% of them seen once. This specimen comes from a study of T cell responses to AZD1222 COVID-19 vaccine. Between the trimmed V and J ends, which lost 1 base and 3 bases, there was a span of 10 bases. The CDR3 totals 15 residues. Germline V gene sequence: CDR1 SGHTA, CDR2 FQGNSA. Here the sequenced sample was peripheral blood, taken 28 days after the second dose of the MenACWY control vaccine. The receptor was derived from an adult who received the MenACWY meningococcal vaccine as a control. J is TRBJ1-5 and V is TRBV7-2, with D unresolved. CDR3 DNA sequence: TGTGCCAGCAGCTTAGTCTCTGGGCTCAATCAGCCCCAGCATTTT. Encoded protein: CASSLVSGLNQPQHF.